Listed here are 32 T cell receptor beta chains from one sample, sequenced in a study of early T cells in non-severe SARS-CoV-2 infection. In TCRdb, the 5' RACE reads were re-called with MiXCR into one record per CDR3 protein. In the table there are 100,000 to 130,000 distinct CDR3 sequences, 11% of which are singletons. The sequencing sample was made of whole blood. The receptors were sampled from an adult who was a healthcare worker with PCR-confirmed SARS-CoV-2 infection or an uninfected control (not recorded which).

This clonotype showed up just a few times. The chain joins TRBV10-2 to TRBJ2-4, with D hard to call. This CDR3 has 16 residues. Per the germline V gene, CDR1 is WSHSY and CDR2 is SAAADI. The V end lost 2 bases, the J end lost 5 bases, and 16 bases lay between the germline ends. CDR3 DNA: TGCGCCAGCAGTGAGGTACGTCGTGGGGATCAAAACATTCAGTACTTC. Its translation is CASSEVRRGDQNIQYF.

A few counts support this clonotype. V gene TRBV12-3 or TRBV12-4 combines with J gene TRBJ2-1, with D perhaps TRBD2 (5 bases). Deletions cut 6 bases from V and 6 bases from J, with 24 bases between. The length of the CDR3 is 17 residues. The CDR3 DNA reads as TGTGCCAGCAGCCCAACGCAACTAGGACGTCTGGGCAATGAGCAGTTCTTC. It codes for CASSPTQLGRLGNEQFF.

This clonotype was found a few times. The rearrangement joins TRBV28 to TRBJ2-2; D gene unclear. The CDR3 is made up of 12 amino acids. The V end was cut by 5 bases, the J end by 6 bases, with 7 bases between. Germline lookup yields CDR1 MDHEN and CDR2 SYDVKM. This chain's CDR3 is CASSTPPGELFF. The CDR3 DNA is TGTGCCAGCAGTACCCCCCCCGGGGAGCTGTTTTTT.

In its sample, this clonotype was seen many times. The J gene is TRBJ2-3, the V gene TRBV5-1; no clear D. Germline V gene data show CDR1 as SGHRS and CDR2 as YFSETQ. The CDR3 is 12 amino acids. The V gene lost 7 bases and the J gene lost 2 bases, with 8 bases spanning the gap. The CDR3 loop reads CASSGNTDTQYF. In nucleotides, the CDR3 is TGCGCCAGCTCCGGAAACACAGATACGCAGTATTTT. The entire variable domain, with the rest obtained from reference TRBV5-1 and TRBJ2-3, is as follows: KAGVTQTPRYLIKTRGQQVTLSCSPISGHRSVSWYQQTPGQGLQFLFEYFSETQRNKGNFPGRFSGRQFSNSRSEMNVSTLELGDSALYLCASSGNTDTQYFGPGTRLTVL.

This chain connects TRBV7-9 to TRBJ1-4; D not certain. V lost 3 bases and J 0 bases, leaving 14 bases between the germline ends. This CDR3 is built from 17 residues. Germline V gives CDR1 SEHNR, CDR2 FQNEAQ (reference sequence). CDR3 residues: CASSFASSTATNEKLFF. The CDR3 coding sequence is TGTGCCAGCAGCTTCGCCAGCTCGACCGCAACTAATGAAAAACTGTTTTTT. The full variable domain, completed using reference TRBV7-9 and TRBJ1-4, is DTGVSQNPRHKITKRGQNVTFRCDPISEHNRLYWYRQTLGQGPEFLTYFQNEAQLEKSRLLSDRFSAERPKGSFSTLEIQRTEQGDSAMYLCASSFASSTATNEKLFFGSGTQLSVL.

This clonotype turned up a few times. J is TRBJ2-5 and V is TRBV29-1; a weak D match, TRBD1 (5 bases). Trimming left V 5 bases short and J 5 bases short, with 12 bases between. The germline gives CDR1 SQVTM, CDR2 ANQGSEA. This CDR3 is 12 amino acids long. CDR3 sequence: CSVIQVGETQYF. The CDR3 DNA sequence: TGCAGCGTTATACAGGTCGGGGAGACCCAGTACTTC.

Many counts were recorded for this clonotype. The CDR3 region is CASSPRLASYEQYF. The DNA for the CDR3 is TGTGCCAGCAGTCCCAGACTAGCGTCCTACGAGCAGTACTTC. This rearrangement joins TRBV6-6 to TRBJ2-7; 8 bases line up with TRBD2. The V gene's germline CDR1 is MNHNY and CDR2 SVGAGI (reference sequence). The CDR3 extends over 14 amino acids. Losses at the gene ends were 5 bases for V and 1 base for J; bases not matched to a gene: 4.

This clonotype has just a few counts. The chain uses TRBV9 and TRBJ2-1; D possibly corresponds to TRBD1 (7 bases). The CDR3 has 16 amino acids. Germline CDR1 is SGDLS and CDR2 is YYNGEE. V dropped 4 bases and J dropped 4 bases, with 18 bases sitting between them. The CDR3 DNA reads as TGTGCCAGCAGCAAGGTTGTGACAGGGACTTACAATGAGCAGTTCTTC. It specifies CASSKVVTGTYNEQFF. Together with reference TRBV9 and TRBJ2-1, the CDR3 gives the full variable domain: DSGVTQTPKHLITATGQRVTLRCSPRSGDLSVYWYQQSLDQGLQFLIQYYNGEERAKGNILERFSAQQFPDLHSELNLSSLELGDSALYFCASSKVVTGTYNEQFFGPGTRLTVL.

This rearrangement joins TRBV30 to TRBJ2-3; no reliable D call. V shed 4 bases and J shed 3 bases, with 8 bases lying between them. The CDR3 contains 12 residues. Per the germline V gene, CDR1 is GTSNPN and CDR2 is SVGIG (reference sequence). The CDR3: CAWMPATDTQYF. The CDR3 nucleotides are TGTGCCTGGATGCCAGCGACAGATACGCAGTATTTT.

The chain recombines TRBV9 with TRBJ2-1, with 15 positions matching TRBD2. Germline-derived CDR1 and CDR2 are SGDLS and YYNGEE. The CDR3 consists of 16 residues. The ends lost 4 bases at V and 5 bases at J; junction bases unmatched: 4. CDR3 nucleotide sequence: TGTGCCAGCAGCTTCGGACTAGCGGGAGGGCACAATGAGCAGTTCTTC. Translating gives CASSFGLAGGHNEQFF. The whole variable domain, remainder taken from reference TRBV9 and TRBJ2-1, is DSGVTQTPKHLITATGQRVTLRCSPRSGDLSVYWYQQSLDQGLQFLIQYYNGEERAKGNILERFSAQQFPDLHSELNLSSLELGDSALYFCASSFGLAGGHNEQFFGPGTRLTVL.

The gene calls are TRBV19 and TRBJ2-1; 10 bases map to TRBD1. This CDR3 spans 19 amino acids. Germline lookup yields CDR1 LNHDA and CDR2 SQIVND (reference sequence). J was trimmed by 0 bases and V by 6 bases; bases with no gene match: 14. The CDR3 here is CASSTSGTGAFVSYNEQFF. The CDR3 DNA is TGTGCCAGTAGCACATCCGGGACAGGGGCGTTTGTCTCCTACAATGAGCAGTTCTTC.

In this sample, this clonotype turned up many times. This sequence joins TRBV19 and TRBJ2-3; TRBD2 is a possible D gene (6 bases). V was cut by 4 bases and J by 2 bases, with 19 bases left in between. Germline CDR1 reads LNHDA; CDR2 reads SQIVND (reference sequence). The CDR3 is 17 residues long. In DNA, the CDR3 is TGTGCCAGTAGTACTCCGGGACTGAGGAGATACACAGATACGCAGTATTTT. Protein product: CASSTPGLRRYTDTQYF.

This clonotype turned up a few times. V is TRBV9 and J is TRBJ2-7; the D is unclear. The V end was cut by 0 bases, the J end by 6 bases, with 7 bases between. Germline-derived CDR1 and CDR2 are SGDLS and YYNGEE. This CDR3 contains 12 residues. The CDR3 sequence is CASSVGESEQYF. The CDR3 nucleotides read TGTGCCAGCAGCGTAGGGGAATCCGAGCAGTACTTC.

This clonotype was recorded many times. J is TRBJ2-2 and V is TRBV5-5, with TRBD2 matching 15 bases. Germline assignment: CDR1 SGHKS and CDR2 YYEKEE (reference sequence). J gave up 7 bases and V 4 bases, and 14 bases lay outside the gene matches. The CDR3 has 19 amino acids. CDR3 in amino acids: CASSARQPGLAGGYGELFF. DNA of the CDR3: TGTGCCAGCAGCGCCCGACAGCCGGGACTAGCGGGAGGCTACGGGGAGCTGTTTTTT.

This clonotype was observed a few times. The rearrangement joins TRBV18 to TRBJ1-5; TRBD1 is a possible D gene (5 bases). Germline V gene lookup returns CDR1 KGHSH and CDR2 LQKENI. The CDR3 length is 14 residues. V was cut by 5 bases and J by 5 bases, with 13 bases left in between. The CDR3 nucleotides read TGTGCCAGCTCAACCGGGACGTCATATCAGCCCCAGCATTTT. It codes for CASSTGTSYQPQHF.

This clonotype was observed at least ten times. The chain is built from TRBV2 and TRBJ2-7, with 9 positions matching TRBD1. CDR1 SNHLY and CDR2 FYNNEI come from the germline V gene. This CDR3 has 15 residues. Germline trimming cut 4 bases from V and 2 bases from J; bases unmatched to any gene: 6. The CDR3 DNA reads as TGTGCCAGCAGTGGGGACAGGGCCAGCGCCTACGAGCAGTACTTC. It is translated as CASSGDRASAYEQYF. Complete variable domain (other parts from reference TRBV2 and TRBJ2-7): EPEVTQTPSHQVTQMGQEVILRCVPISNHLYFYWYRQILGQKVEFLVSFYNNEISEKSEIFDDQFSVERPDGSNFTLKIRSTKLEDSAMYFCASSGDRASAYEQYFGPGTRLTVT.

This clonotype has just a few counts. This chain connects TRBV28 to TRBJ1-4; TRBD1 matches 9 bases. The CDR3 is 14 residues long. V lost 4 bases and J lost 7; bases outside the gene matches: 4. Looked up from germline, CDR1 is MDHEN and CDR2 is SYDVKM. This CDR3 is CASSSGQGPEKLFF. DNA for the CDR3: TGTGCCAGCAGTTCGGGACAGGGTCCTGAAAAACTGTTTTTT. The full variable domain, its missing parts supplied by reference TRBV28 and TRBJ1-4, is DVKVTQSSRYLVKRTGEKVFLECVQDMDHENMFWYRQDPGLGLRLIYFSYDVKMKEKGDIPEGYSVSREKKERFSLILESASTNQTSMYLCASSSGQGPEKLFFGSGTQLSVL.

Note on this clonotype: This may stem from a read error, because a much larger clone lies one nucleotide away. This chain connects TRBV15 to TRBJ2-7; D call uncertain. CDR3 length equals 13 residues. V shed 0 bases and J shed 3 bases, with 6 bases lying between them. Per germline, CDR1 LNHNV and CDR2 YYDKDF (reference sequence). CDR3 nucleotide sequence: TGTGCCACCAGCAGAGATCAGAGCTACGAGCAGTACTTC. It is translated as CATSRDQSYEQYF.

This chain links TRBV7-2 with TRBJ2-1, with TRBD2 matching over 9 bases. The V and J ends lost 7 bases and 7 bases, in that order; junction bases with no gene match: 11. In germline, CDR1 is SGHTA, CDR2 FQGNSA. The CDR3 runs 15 residues. CDR3 residues: CASTLVAGVVNEQFF. For the CDR3, the DNA is TGTGCCAGCACCTTGGTAGCGGGAGTGGTGAATGAGCAGTTCTTC.

This clonotype was seen ten or more times. V gene TRBV2 combines with J gene TRBJ2-7, with D possibly TRBD2 on 6 matching bases. Germline lookup yields CDR1 SNHLY and CDR2 FYNNEI. CDR3 size: 13 residues. Between the trimmed V and J ends, which lost 4 bases and 2 bases, there was a span of 9 bases. The CDR3 here is CASSVRGTYEQYF. DNA of the CDR3: TGTGCCAGCAGTGTTCGGGGGACCTACGAGCAGTACTTC.

In this sample, this clonotype turned up once. A much larger clone is a single base away; this may be a read error. The chain joins TRBV10-3 to TRBJ2-7; tentatively, D is TRBD1 (5 bases). CDR3 length equals 15 residues. Per the germline V gene, CDR1 is ENHRY and CDR2 is SYGVKD. The V end was cut by 6 bases, the J end by 3 bases, with 18 bases between. The CDR3 is CAISSGRAKDYEQYF. The CDR3 DNA is TGTGCCATCAGCTCTGGCAGGGCCAAGGACTACGAGCAGTACTTC.

This clonotype was detected many times. The V gene is TRBV18, the J gene TRBJ1-1; D may be TRBD1 (6 bases). V gave up 2 bases and J gave up 8 bases, with 12 bases separating them. Germline V CDR1 and CDR2: KGHSH, LQKENI. CDR3 length: 13 residues. The CDR3 region has the DNA TGTGCCAGCTCACCATCCCCAGGGGCAGAAGCTTTCTTT. Amino acids: CASSPSPGAEAFF. Using reference TRBV18 and TRBJ1-1 for the parts outside the CDR3, the full variable domain is NAGVMQNPRHLVRRRGQEARLRCSPMKGHSHVYWYRQLPEEGLKFMVYLQKENIIDESGMPKERFSAEFPKEGPSILRIQQVVRGDSAAYFCASSPSPGAEAFFGQGTRLTVV.

On this clonotype: A much larger clone is a single base away; this may be a read error. The V gene is TRBV7-2, the J gene TRBJ2-1, with D tentatively TRBD2 (6 bases). The ends were cut back, 9 bases at V and 0 bases at J, with 12 bases in the middle. The CDR3 covers 14 residues. Looked up from germline, CDR1 is SGHTA and CDR2 is FQGNSA. This CDR3 reads CASAGHDSYNEQFF. The DNA for the CDR3 is TGTGCCAGTGCGGGGCACGACTCCTACAATGAGCAGTTCTTC. The whole variable domain, remainder taken from reference TRBV7-2 and TRBJ2-1, is GAGVSQSPSNKVTEKGKDVELRCDPISGHTALYWYRQSLGQGLEFLIYFQGNSAPDKSGLPSDRFSAERTGGSVSTLTIQRTQQEDSAVYLCASAGHDSYNEQFFGPGTRLTVL.

The chain links TRBV6-1 to TRBJ2-7; D is undetermined. V gave up 9 bases and J gave up 6 bases, with 18 bases separating them. The CDR3 covers 13 residues. The germline CDR1 and CDR2 sequences are MNHNS and SASEGT. In DNA, the CDR3 is TGTGCCAGTAACGAAGACCCGACCTCCGAGCAGTACTTC. Translated, it gives CASNEDPTSEQYF.

This clonotype was counted at least ten times. V usage is TRBV24-1 and J usage is TRBJ2-7, with 7 bases that match TRBD2. The trim removed 1 base at V and 2 bases at J, leaving 7 bases unmatched. The CDR3 covers 16 residues. The germline V gene has CDR1 KGHDR and CDR2 SFDVKD. CDR3 bases: TGTGCCACCAGTGATTTTTGGCCCGCGGGGGCCTACGAGCAGTACTTC. It encodes CATSDFWPAGAYEQYF.

This clonotype was picked up a small number of times. The gene calls are TRBV6-1 and TRBJ2-1, with 8 bases matching TRBD2. The germline CDR1 and CDR2 sequences are MNHNS and SASEGT. CDR3 length equals 14 residues. V was clipped by 8 bases and J by 7 bases; unmatched bases: 10. CDR3 loop: CASGREGVGNEQFF. The CDR3 DNA follows: TGTGCCAGCGGTCGGGAGGGTGTGGGGAATGAGCAGTTCTTC.

This clonotype was counted many times. The V gene is TRBV19, the J gene TRBJ1-5; TRBD1 agrees at 7 bases. Germline V CDR1 and CDR2: LNHDA, SQIVND (reference sequence). The CDR3 length is 14 residues. J lost 6 bases, V lost 7 bases, and 9 bases had no gene match. The CDR3 spells CASTQGGAGQPQHF. The CDR3 DNA reads TGTGCCAGTACCCAGGGGGGCGCCGGTCAGCCCCAGCATTTT. Full variable domain (remainder filled in from reference TRBV19 and TRBJ1-5): DGGITQSPKYLFRKEGQNVTLSCEQNLNHDAMYWYRQDPGQGLRLIYYSQIVNDFQKGDIAEGYSVSREKKESFPLTVTSAQKNPTAFYLCASTQGGAGQPQHFGDGTRLSIL.

In this sample, this clonotype turned up many times. The chain combines TRBV3-1 with TRBJ1-6; D is unresolved. V was trimmed by 5 bases and J by 6 bases, leaving 14 bases between them. Germline V gene sequence: CDR1 LGHDT, CDR2 YNNKEL (reference sequence). The CDR3 loop spans 15 amino acids. The CDR3 loop reads CASSYSPSPNSPLHF. In nucleotides, the CDR3 is TGTGCCAGCAGCTACAGCCCCAGCCCTAATTCACCCCTCCACTTT.

This sequence joins TRBV7-9 and TRBJ1-4; D might be TRBD1 (6 bases). V shed 5 bases and J shed 5 bases, with 12 bases lying between them. The CDR3 is made up of 14 amino acids. The germline gives CDR1 SEHNR, CDR2 FQNEAQ (reference sequence). CDR3 DNA: TGTGCCAGCAGCCTCCCGGGGGGCAATGAAAAACTGTTTTTT. It codes for CASSLPGGNEKLFF.

This chain uses TRBV29-1 with TRBJ2-7; perhaps TRBD1 as D (6 bases). This CDR3 is built from 13 residues. Trimming took 5 bases from V and 7 from J, leaving 18 bases between them. Germline V gene data show CDR1 as SQVTM and CDR2 as ANQGSEA. DNA of the CDR3: TGCAGCGTTAGCAGGGGAAGTTCTTTGGAGCAGTACTTC. It codes for CSVSRGSSLEQYF.

This clonotype appeared many times. The rearrangement links TRBV6-8 to TRBJ1-1, with TRBD1 identical over 8 bases. V lost 6 bases to trimming and J lost 6 bases; unmatched junction nucleotides: 6. Germline V CDR1 and CDR2: MNHGY, SAAAGT. The CDR3 has 13 residues. The CDR3: CASRRDRGAEAFF. The DNA of the CDR3 is TGTGCCAGCAGGCGAGACAGGGGTGCTGAAGCTTTCTTT.

This clonotype was detected many times. The chain recombines TRBV28 with TRBJ2-3, with 13 bases identical to TRBD2. The length of the CDR3 is 18 residues. J lost 4 bases, V lost 8 bases, and 15 bases had no gene match. CDR1 is MDHEN and CDR2 is SYDVKM in the germline V gene. In nucleotides, the CDR3 is TGTGCCAGCTTCCCAACTAGCGGGAGGGCCGAGGGTCCAGATACGCAGTATTTT. Translated: CASFPTSGRAEGPDTQYF.